The clone carrying this T cell receptor beta chain was recorded many times. The diagnostic basis comprised clinical symptoms, serum thyroxine and TRAb, thyroid ultrasound and orbital computed tomography. RNA transcripts provided the source from which TCR beta CDR3 regions were amplified. RT-PCR in the first round (using the HTBI primer set) targeted the TCR CDR3. TCRdb redid the calling of the multiplex PCR reads with MiXCR, one entry per CDR3 protein. Among roughly 250,000 distinct CDR3 sequences listed, 15% to 20% were seen once. V gave up 7 bases and J gave up 1 base, with 10 bases separating them. Germline-derived CDR1 and CDR2 are MNHNS and SASEGT. This CDR3 is 13 amino acids long. These data belong to a study of T cells in Graves' hyperthyroidism and ophthalmopathy.

The specimen was blood. The chain has TRBV6-1 and TRBJ2-5; D remains unclear. This receptor was identified in a woman between 18 and 30 years old with Graves' ophthalmopathy. For the CDR3, the DNA is TGTGCCAGCAAACGGCTGTCCCAAGAGACCCAGTACTTC. It translates to CASKRLSQETQYF.